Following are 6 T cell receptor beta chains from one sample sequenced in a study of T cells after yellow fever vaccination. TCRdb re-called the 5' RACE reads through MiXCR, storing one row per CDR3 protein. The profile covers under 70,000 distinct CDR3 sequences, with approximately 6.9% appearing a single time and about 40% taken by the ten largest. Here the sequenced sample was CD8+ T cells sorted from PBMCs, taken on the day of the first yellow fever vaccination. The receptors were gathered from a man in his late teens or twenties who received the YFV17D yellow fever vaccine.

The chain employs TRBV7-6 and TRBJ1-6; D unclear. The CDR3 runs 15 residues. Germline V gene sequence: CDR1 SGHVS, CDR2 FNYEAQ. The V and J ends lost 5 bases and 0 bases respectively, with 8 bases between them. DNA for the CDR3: TGTGCCAGCAGCCCCCAGAGCTCCTATAATTCACCCCTCCACTTT. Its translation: CASSPQSSYNSPLHF. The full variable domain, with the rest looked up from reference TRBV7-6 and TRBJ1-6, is GAGVSQSPRYKVTKRGQDVALRCDPISGHVSLYWYRQALGQGPEFLTYFNYEAQQDKSGLPNDRFSAERPEGSISTLTIQRTEQRDSAMYRCASSPQSSYNSPLHFGNGTRLTVT.

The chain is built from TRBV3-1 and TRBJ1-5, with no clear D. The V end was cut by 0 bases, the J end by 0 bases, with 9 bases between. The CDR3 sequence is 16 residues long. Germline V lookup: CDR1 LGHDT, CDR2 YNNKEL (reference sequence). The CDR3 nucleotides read TGTGCCAGCAGCCAAGACGGACCCTATAGCAATCAGCCCCAGCATTTT. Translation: CASSQDGPYSNQPQHF.

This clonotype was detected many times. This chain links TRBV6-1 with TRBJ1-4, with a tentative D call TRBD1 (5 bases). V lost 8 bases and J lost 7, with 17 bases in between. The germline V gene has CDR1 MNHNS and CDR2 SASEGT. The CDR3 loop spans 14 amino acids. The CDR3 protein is CASSLGGSLEKLFF. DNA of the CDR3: TGTGCCAGCTCACTCGGGGGATCGCTTGAAAAACTGTTTTTT.

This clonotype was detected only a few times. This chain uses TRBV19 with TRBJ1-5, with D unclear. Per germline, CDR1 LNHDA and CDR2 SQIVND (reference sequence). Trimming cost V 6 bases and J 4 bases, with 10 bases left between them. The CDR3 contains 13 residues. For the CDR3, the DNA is TGTGCCAGTAGCTCCAGGTCTAATCAGCCCCAGCATTTT. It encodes CASSSRSNQPQHF. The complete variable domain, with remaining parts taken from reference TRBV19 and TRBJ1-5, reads DGGITQSPKYLFRKEGQNVTLSCEQNLNHDAMYWYRQDPGQGLRLIYYSQIVNDFQKGDIAEGYSVSREKKESFPLTVTSAQKNPTAFYLCASSSRSNQPQHFGDGTRLSIL.

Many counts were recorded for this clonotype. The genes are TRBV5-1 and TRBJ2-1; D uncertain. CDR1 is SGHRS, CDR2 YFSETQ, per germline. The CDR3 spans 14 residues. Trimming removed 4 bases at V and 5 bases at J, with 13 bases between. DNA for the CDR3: TGCGCCAGCAGCCCCCACCCGAAGGACAATGAGCAGTTCTTC. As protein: CASSPHPKDNEQFF.

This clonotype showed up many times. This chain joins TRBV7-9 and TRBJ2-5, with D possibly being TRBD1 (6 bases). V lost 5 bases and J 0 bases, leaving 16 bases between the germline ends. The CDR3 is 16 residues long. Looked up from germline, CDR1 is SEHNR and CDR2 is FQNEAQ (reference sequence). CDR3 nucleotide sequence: TGTGCCAGCAGCATACTACGACAGGCAAACCAAGAGACCCAGTACTTC. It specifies CASSILRQANQETQYF.